The T cell receptor beta chain described here comes from a study of cytomegalovirus exposure and HLA in healthy donors (dated by TCRdb to about 2017). With respect to the entire study: According to an earlier analysis of several hundred of the donors, 150 million to 200 million T cells yielded 117 million unique TCR beta sequences and about 300 Gb of sequence data. Approximately 330 gigabases of sequencing data and around 85 million unique TCR sequences made up an early release that covered 500 to 700 HLA-typed donors. In addition to the first cohort of roughly 670 subjects, a separate validation cohort of about 120 different subjects was used. All discovery cohort repertoires had been generated using a single sequencing platform. Rather than using new phenotypic data, the later analysis identified candidate immune exposures from TCR beta sequences and from how often those sequences occurred across donors. Class I and class II HLA loci were covered by the typing at four-digit resolution. The study aimed to test whether signatures of past pathogen exposure could be identified by cataloging public T cell receptors. On average, roughly 240,000 unique TCR beta nucleotide sequences were sequenced per donor among 350 to 400 genotyped donors of the cohort, with 15% to 20% of those sequences being non-productive. Donor age, sex, ethnicity and CMV serostatus were compiled alongside the repertoire data. The T cell repertoires of several hundred subjects were profiled by immunosequencing and related to cytomegalovirus serostatus. To predict cytomegalovirus infection status, the study combined high-throughput TCR immunosequencing, statistical association of individual TCRs with disease status, and machine learning. A later analysis re-analyzed previously published TCR beta repertoires from 500 to 700 donors and added high-resolution HLA genotyping to study TCR occurrence patterns. An earlier analysis of a few hundred of the donors applied high-throughput TCR beta sequencing to assess whether each TCR beta V gene segment acted as functional or pseudogenic. The genetic ancestry cluster associated with self-reported Caucasian donors included 81% of the roughly 380 genotyped donors. Four or five DR-DQ haplotypes were handled as single units for association and clustering, since linkage in the cohort was strong. Typing coverage differed by locus: A, B, C, DRB1 and DQB1 were typed in about 629-630 donors, DQA1 in roughly 500, DPA1 in 606, and DPB1 in approximately 450. A later genetic analysis used genome-wide SNP genotypes for about three fifths of the roughly 700 donors, treating that subset as a discovery cohort.

The library was obtained by the immunoSEQ multiplex PCR assay. A mixture of 60 forward primers for TCR Vbeta segments and 13 reverse primers for TCR Jbeta segments was used in the multiplex PCR. A multiplex PCR assay on genomic DNA amplified the CDR3 region of rearranged TCR beta genes. The Illumina HiSeq System was used to sequence the amplified TCR beta libraries as 87-base-pair reads. Per the source publication's procedure: A later analysis tallied 75 million to 95 million unique TCR beta chains across the approximately 670 repertoires, and around 12 million of those chains were shared by two or more donors. To remove PCR and sequencing errors, raw reads were error-corrected and collapsed into unique sequences using a nearest-neighbor algorithm that merged closely related sequences. To assign V, D and J gene segments, CDR3 sequences were aligned to IMGT reference sequences. For a sequence to be retained, a match of at least six nucleotides was required to both a V gene segment and a J gene segment. A rearrangement counted as productive if the CDR3 had no stop codons and remained in frame with V and J, and every other rearrangement counted as non-productive. CDR3 was defined by IMGT convention, running from the second conserved V-encoded cysteine to the conserved J-encoded phenylalanine. Sequences without an unambiguous match to a single V gene segment were excluded from the earlier analysis of 587 of the donors. An earlier analysis of a few hundred of the donors called V segments functional above 56.7% productive rearrangements and segregating when the between-donor standard deviation exceeded 5%. A statistical classification framework was built for diagnosing cytomegalovirus status from the catalog of TCR beta chain sequences. A later analysis assigned V and J genes by comparing TCR nucleotide sequences with IMGT/GENE-DB human TR gene sequences. Using the TCRdist pipeline, a later analysis assigned CDR3 sequences along with most-parsimonious VDJ recombination scenarios. In a later analysis, each TCR beta chain was defined by its CDR3 amino acid sequence together with its V-gene family, and reads without a unique V-gene family were excluded. As a way to deal with suspected cross-contamination and a sequencing artifact, a later analysis dropped hundreds of nucleotide sequences that were highly shared and had low generation probability. In a later analysis, a clonal expansion index was calculated for each public chain from normalized within-repertoire ranks of inferred template counts. Generation probabilities in a later analysis came from a VDJ recombination model fitted to out-of-frame rearrangements, and those results were checked against IGoR. In a later analysis, TCR-TCR, TCR-HLA and TCR-CMV co-occurrence was scored with hypergeometric tests, and a repertoire-size bias correction was applied to TCR pairs. A later analysis estimated false discovery rates by permuting HLA or CMV assignments 20 times. In a later analysis, co-occurring TCRs were grouped with DBSCAN, and TCRdist sequence similarity was added when clustering was performed within HLA-allele-positive subsets. For co-occurrence clustering, repertoires with fewer than 30,000 or more than 120,000 public chains were excluded, along with roughly 5 repertoires with anomalous nucleotide sharing. The source is immuneACCESS, and TCRdb retained only in-frame sequences with V and J called. Part of the clones is not carried over; for the studies checked, unresolved V genes explain less than half of this, and the remainder is unexplained. Clone size and the V and J calls come from that table; the DNA yielded D and trimming. Within this sample are some 160,000 clones, with around 74% of them counted one time only. Roughly 1.5% of the sample is taken by the ten largest.

The cohort was made up of around 720 healthy bone marrow donors. At the time of sampling, every cohort member was nominally healthy, though immune exposures that went unrecorded were likely present. The donor tested CMV seronegative and was one of the 352 seronegative cohort members. A peripheral blood sample was collected from each donor, and TCR beta sequencing was performed on peripheral blood mononuclear cells. The Qiagen DNeasy Blood Extraction Kit was used to extract genomic DNA from the blood cell samples. This clone was observed once. Its target antigen remains unknown. No clone much larger than this one lies a single base away; base qualities are absent. What the study reported, not specific to this receptor: Cytomegalovirus status was reported to be diagnosed by the classifier with high specificity and sensitivity in both the original and validation cohorts. The authors suggested that the approach could potentially be generalized to other disease states and immunological phenotypes. In a later analysis, most CMV-associated TCR beta chains were found to appear HLA-restricted, with HLA associations seemingly driven largely by CMV exposure. In vitro tests confirmed that a few of the cytomegalovirus-associated TCR beta chains recognize cytomegalovirus antigens. A group of highly shared sequence variants was considered likely to be a technical artifact of the sequencing pipeline. Roughly uniform sequencing depth across donors was assumed in presence/absence analyses, although this assumption may not hold. When HLA alleles, especially DR and DQ, strongly co-occurred, TCR associations were difficult to assign to individual alleles. While some public TCRs were present in many individuals, most TCR sequences turned up only very rarely across donors. In a later analysis, several top co-occurrence clusters were reported to appear linked to parvovirus B19, influenza, CMV and Epstein-Barr virus. The study listed approximately 150 TCR beta chains as associated with cytomegalovirus. For the cohort, immune exposure information was limited to CMV serostatus. The earlier analysis of about 600 of the donors excluded approximately 17 rarely observed V segments, including chromosome 9 orphons, because counts were too low. A later genetic analysis associated a missense DCLRE1C variant with V-gene and J-gene trimming of TCR beta chains, and an independent cohort replicated the association. A further reported finding was that TCR beta sequences accurately predicted the HLA-A and HLA-B alleles for most subjects in the first cohort. Compared with equally common non-associated chains, HLA-associated TCR beta chains in a later analysis were more clonally expanded and had lower generation probabilities. Because some donors lacked HLA typing at each locus, the association tests relied only on the typed subset. In a later genetic analysis, fewer N-insertions in productive TCRs were reported among donors in an Asian-associated ancestry cluster than the roughly 640-donor mean. An earlier analysis of approximately 590 of the donors showed that most TCR beta V segments appeared in productive rearrangements either about 90% or about 30% of the time, which broadly matched IMGT annotations. Correlated functional status among segregating V segments might reflect linkage disequilibrium, but an unknown experimental factor could not be ruled out. Only TCR beta chains were sequenced in this cohort, and the absence of alpha or paired-chain data limited detectable features. In a later analysis, TCR association rates were found to vary across HLA loci, with the most associated TCRs seen for DRB1 alleles and the fewest for HLA-C alleles. Specific HLA alleles were associated with 18,000 or so TCR beta sequences at a false discovery rate of 0.05 in a later analysis.

The origin of this receptor is a woman in her 30s in good health and CMV-seronegative. The sequenced sample was PBMCs.

The CDR3 corresponds to CASSLLAGGYETQYF. The DNA sequence follows: TGTGCCAGCAGTCTGCTAGCGGGGGGATACGAGACCCAGTACTTC. This chain joins TRBV27 to TRBJ2-5, and TRBD2 matches 11 of the central bases. Ends trimmed: V by 5 bases, J by 5 bases; bases unmatched to a gene: 7. The germline V gene (reference sequence) supplies CDR1 MNHEY and CDR2 SMNVEV. The CDR3 contains 15 residues, cysteine and phenylalanine counted. Only the CDR3 DNA is retained, 45 bases long and in frame from the first base.